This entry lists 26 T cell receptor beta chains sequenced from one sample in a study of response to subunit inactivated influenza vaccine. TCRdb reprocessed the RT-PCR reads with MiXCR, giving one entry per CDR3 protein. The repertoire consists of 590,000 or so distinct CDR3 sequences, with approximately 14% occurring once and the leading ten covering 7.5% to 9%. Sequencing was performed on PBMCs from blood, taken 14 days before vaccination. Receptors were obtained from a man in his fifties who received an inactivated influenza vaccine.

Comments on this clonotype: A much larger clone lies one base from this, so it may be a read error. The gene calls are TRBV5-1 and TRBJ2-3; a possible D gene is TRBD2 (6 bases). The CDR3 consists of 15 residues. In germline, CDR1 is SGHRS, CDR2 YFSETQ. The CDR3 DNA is TGCGCCAGCATCTTGACTAGTAAGTGGGTGGATACGCAGTATTTT. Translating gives CASILTSKWVDTQYF. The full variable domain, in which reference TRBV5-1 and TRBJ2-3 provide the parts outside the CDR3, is KAGVTQTPRYLIKTRGQQVTLSCSPISGHRSVSWYQQTPGQGLQFLFEYFSETQRNKGNFPGRFSGRQFSNSRSEMNVSTLELGDSALYLCASILTSKWVDTQYFGPGTRLTVL.

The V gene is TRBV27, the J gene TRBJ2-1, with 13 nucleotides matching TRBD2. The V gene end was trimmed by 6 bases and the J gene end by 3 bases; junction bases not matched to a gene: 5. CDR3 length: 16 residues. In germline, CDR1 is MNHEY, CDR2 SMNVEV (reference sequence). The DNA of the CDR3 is TGTGCCAGCAGGGGACTAGCGGGAACCCGCTACAATGAGCAGTTCTTC. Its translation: CASRGLAGTRYNEQFF.

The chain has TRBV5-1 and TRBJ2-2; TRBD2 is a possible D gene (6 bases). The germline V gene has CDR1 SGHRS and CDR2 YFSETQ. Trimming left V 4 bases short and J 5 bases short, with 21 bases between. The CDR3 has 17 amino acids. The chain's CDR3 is CASSPAGTSKGTGELFF. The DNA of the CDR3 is TGCGCCAGCAGCCCGGCGGGGACCAGTAAGGGGACCGGGGAGCTGTTTTTT.

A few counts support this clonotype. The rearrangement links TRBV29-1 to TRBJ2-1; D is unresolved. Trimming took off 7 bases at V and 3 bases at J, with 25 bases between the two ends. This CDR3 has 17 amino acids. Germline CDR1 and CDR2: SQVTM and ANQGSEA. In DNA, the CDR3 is TGCAGCGCCGAGATATTTTTTGGCGAGGCCATCTACAATGAGCAGTTCTTC. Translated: CSAEIFFGEAIYNEQFF.

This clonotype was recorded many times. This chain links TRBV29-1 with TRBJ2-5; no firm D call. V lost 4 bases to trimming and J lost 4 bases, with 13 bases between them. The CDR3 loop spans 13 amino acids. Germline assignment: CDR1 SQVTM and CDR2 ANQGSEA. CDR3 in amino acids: CSVGLGLRETQYF. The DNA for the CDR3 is TGCAGCGTTGGTCTGGGTTTAAGAGAGACCCAGTACTTC.

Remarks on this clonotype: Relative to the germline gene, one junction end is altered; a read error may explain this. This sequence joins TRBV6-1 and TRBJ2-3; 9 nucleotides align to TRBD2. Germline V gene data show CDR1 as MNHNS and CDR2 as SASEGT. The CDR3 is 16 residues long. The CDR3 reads CASSEASGLASDTQYF. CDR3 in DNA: TGTGCCAGCAGCGAAGCCTCGGGACTAGCATCAGATACGCAGTATTTT.

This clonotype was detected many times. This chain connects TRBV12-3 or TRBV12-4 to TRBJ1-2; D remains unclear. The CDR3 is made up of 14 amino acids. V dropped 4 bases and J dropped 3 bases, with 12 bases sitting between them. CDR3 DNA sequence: TGTGCCAGCAGTTCAGTAGGGTCTTACTATGGCTACACCTTC. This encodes CASSSVGSYYGYTF.

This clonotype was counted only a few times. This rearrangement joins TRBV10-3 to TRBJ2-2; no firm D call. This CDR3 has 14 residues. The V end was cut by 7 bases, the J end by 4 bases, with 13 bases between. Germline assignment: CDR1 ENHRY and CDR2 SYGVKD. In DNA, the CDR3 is TGTGCCATCACCCCGGGTCTGTCCACCGGGGAGCTGTTTTTT. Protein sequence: CAITPGLSTGELFF.

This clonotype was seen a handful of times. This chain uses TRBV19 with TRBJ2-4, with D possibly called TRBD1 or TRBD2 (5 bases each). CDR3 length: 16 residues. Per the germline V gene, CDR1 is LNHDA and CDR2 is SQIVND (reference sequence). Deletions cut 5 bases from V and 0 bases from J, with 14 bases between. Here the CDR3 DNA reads TGTGCCAGTAGTCCAGGGACGGGTAGAGCCAAAAACATTCAGTACTTC. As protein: CASSPGTGRAKNIQYF. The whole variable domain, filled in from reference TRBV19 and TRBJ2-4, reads DGGITQSPKYLFRKEGQNVTLSCEQNLNHDAMYWYRQDPGQGLRLIYYSQIVNDFQKGDIAEGYSVSREKKESFPLTVTSAQKNPTAFYLCASSPGTGRAKNIQYFGAGTRLSVL.

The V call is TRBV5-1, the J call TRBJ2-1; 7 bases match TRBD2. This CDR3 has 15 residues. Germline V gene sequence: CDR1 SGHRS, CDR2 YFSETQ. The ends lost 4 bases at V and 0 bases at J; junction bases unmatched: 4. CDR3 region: CASSKTGGSYNEQFF. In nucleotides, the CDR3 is TGCGCCAGCAGCAAGACGGGGGGCTCCTACAATGAGCAGTTCTTC.

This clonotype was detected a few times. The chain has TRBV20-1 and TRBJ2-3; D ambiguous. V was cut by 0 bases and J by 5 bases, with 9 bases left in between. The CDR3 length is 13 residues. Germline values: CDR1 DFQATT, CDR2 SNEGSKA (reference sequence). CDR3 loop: CSAREAPGDTQYF. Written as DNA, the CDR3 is TGCAGTGCTAGAGAGGCCCCGGGAGATACGCAGTATTTT.

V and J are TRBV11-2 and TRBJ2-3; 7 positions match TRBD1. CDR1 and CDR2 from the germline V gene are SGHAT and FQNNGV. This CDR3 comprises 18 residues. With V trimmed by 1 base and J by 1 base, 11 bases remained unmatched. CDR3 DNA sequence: TGTGCCAGCAGCTTAGGGGGTGGGACAGTGGTTCGCACAGATACGCAGTATTTT. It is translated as CASSLGGGTVVRTDTQYF.

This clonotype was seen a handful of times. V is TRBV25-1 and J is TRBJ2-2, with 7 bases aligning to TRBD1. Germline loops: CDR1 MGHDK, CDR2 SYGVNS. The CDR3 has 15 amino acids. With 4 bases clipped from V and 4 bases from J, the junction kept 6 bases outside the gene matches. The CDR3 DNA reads TGTGCCAGCAGTGTCCGACAGGGTGGCACCGGGGAGCTGTTTTTT. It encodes CASSVRQGGTGELFF.

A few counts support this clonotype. In nucleotides, the CDR3 is TGTGCCAGCAGCTTCCCGACAGGGGGCGCTGGAAACACCATATATTTT. It yields the protein CASSFPTGGAGNTIYF. The chain links TRBV11-2 to TRBJ1-3; 10 nucleotides agree with TRBD1. Germline CDR1 SGHAT, CDR2 FQNNGV. The CDR3 runs 16 residues. J gave up 2 bases and V 3 bases, and 4 bases lay outside the gene matches.

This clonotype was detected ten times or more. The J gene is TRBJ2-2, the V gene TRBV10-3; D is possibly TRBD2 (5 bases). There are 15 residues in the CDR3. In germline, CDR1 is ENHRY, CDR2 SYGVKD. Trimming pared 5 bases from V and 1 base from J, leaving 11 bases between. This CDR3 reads CAISTGRRNTGELFF. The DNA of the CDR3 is TGTGCCATCAGTACTGGGAGAAGGAACACCGGGGAGCTGTTTTTT.

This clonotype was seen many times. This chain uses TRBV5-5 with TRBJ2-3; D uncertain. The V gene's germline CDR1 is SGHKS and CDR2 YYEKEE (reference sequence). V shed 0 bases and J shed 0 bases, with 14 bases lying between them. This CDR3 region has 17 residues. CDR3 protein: CASSLVGYAASTDTQYF. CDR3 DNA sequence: TGTGCCAGCAGCTTGGTTGGGTACGCGGCGAGCACAGATACGCAGTATTTT. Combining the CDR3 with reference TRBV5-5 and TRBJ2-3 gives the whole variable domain DAGVTQSPTHLIKTRGQQVTLRCSPISGHKSVSWYQQVLGQGPQFIFQYYEKEERGRGNFPDRFSARQFPNYSSELNVNALLLGDSALYLCASSLVGYAASTDTQYFGPGTRLTVL.

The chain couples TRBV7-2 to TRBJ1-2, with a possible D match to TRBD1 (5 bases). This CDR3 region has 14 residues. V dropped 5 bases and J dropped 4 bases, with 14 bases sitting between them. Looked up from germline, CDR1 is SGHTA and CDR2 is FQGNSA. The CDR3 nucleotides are TGTGCCAGCAGCCGAGGGGAAGCCAGCTATGGCTACACCTTC. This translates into CASSRGEASYGYTF.

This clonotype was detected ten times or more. The CDR3 reads CASSLSQGRTELFF. The CDR3 nucleotides are TGTGCCAGCAGTTTATCGCAGGGAAGGACGGAACTGTTTTTT. This sequence joins TRBV28 and TRBJ1-4; TRBD1 might be the D (5 bases). CDR1 MDHEN and CDR2 SYDVKM come from the germline V gene. V was clipped by 1 base and J by 12 bases, with 15 bases between them. This CDR3 region has 14 residues.

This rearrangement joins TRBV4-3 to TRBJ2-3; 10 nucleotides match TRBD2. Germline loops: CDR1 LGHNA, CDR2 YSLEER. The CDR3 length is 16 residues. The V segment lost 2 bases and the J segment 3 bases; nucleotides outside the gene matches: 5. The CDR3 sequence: CASSQQAGGGTDTQYF. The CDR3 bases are TGCGCCAGCAGCCAACAAGCGGGAGGGGGTACAGATACGCAGTATTTT.

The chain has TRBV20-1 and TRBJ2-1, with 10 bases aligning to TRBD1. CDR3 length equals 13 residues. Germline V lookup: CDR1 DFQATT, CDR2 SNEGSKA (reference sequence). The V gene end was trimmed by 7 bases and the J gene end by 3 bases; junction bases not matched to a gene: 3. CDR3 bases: TGCAGTGTTGGGACAGGGGACTACAATGAGCAGTTCTTC. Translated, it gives CSVGTGDYNEQFF.

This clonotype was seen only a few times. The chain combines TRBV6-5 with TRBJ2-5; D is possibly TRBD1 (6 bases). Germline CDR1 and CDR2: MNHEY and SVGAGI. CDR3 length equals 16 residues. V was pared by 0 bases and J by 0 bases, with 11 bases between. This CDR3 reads CASSYSNRAYQETQYF. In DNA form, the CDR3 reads TGTGCCAGCAGTTACTCGAACAGGGCGTACCAAGAGACCCAGTACTTC.

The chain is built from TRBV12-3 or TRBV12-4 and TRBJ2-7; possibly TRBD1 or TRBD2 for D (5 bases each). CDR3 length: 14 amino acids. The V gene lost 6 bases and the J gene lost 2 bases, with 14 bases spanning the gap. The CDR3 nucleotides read TGTGCCAGCAGCCTCGGGGCAGCTACCTACGAGCAGTACTTC. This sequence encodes CASSLGAATYEQYF.

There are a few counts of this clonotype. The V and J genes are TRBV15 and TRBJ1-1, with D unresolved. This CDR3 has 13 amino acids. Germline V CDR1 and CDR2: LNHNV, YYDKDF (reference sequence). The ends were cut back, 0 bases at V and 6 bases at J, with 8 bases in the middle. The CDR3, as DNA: TGTGCCACCAGCAGAGAAGCGGGTGCTGAAGCTTTCTTT. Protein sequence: CATSREAGAEAFF.

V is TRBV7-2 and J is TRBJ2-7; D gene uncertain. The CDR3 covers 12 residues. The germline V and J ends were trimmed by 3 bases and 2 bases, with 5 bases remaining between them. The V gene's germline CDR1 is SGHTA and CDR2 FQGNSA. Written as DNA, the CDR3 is TGTGCCAGCAGCTTTCGGGCCTACGAGCAGTACTTC. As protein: CASSFRAYEQYF.

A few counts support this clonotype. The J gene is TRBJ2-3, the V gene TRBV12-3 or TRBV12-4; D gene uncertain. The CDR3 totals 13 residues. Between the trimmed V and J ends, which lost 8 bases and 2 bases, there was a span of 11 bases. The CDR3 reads CASSDRNTDTQYF. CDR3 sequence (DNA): TGTGCCAGCTCCGACCGAAACACAGATACGCAGTATTTT.

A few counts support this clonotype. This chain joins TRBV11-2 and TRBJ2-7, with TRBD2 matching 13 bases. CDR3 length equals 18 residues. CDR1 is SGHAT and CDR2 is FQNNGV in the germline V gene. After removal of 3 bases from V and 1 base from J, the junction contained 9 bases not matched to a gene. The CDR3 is CASSFTSGRAPESYEQYF. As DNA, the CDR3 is TGTGCCAGCAGCTTCACTAGCGGGAGGGCCCCGGAATCCTACGAGCAGTACTTC.